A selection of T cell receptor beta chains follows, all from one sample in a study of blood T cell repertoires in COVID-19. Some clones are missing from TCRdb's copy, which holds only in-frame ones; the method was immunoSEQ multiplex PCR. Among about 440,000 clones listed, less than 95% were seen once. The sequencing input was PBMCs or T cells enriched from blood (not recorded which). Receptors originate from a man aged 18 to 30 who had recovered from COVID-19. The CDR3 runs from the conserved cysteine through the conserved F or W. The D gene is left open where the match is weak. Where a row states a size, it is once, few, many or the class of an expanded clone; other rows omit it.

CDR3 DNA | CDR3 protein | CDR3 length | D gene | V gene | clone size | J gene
TGTGCCTGGAGAATGGACAAGAACACTGAAGCTTTCTTT | CAWRMDKNTEAFF | 13 | - | TRBV30 | - | TRBJ1-1
TGTGCCAGCAGCTTTATGACAGATACGCAGTATTTT | CASSFMTDTQYF | 12 | - | TRBV7-2 | - | TRBJ2-3
TGCGCCAGCAGCTTGAGTCCCTCTGGTGGGGACAGCTCTAACTATGGCTACACCTTC | CASSLSPSGGDSSNYGYTF | 19 | TRBD1 | TRBV5-1 | - | TRBJ1-2
TGTGCCTGGAGATCGAAGGGACTGGGGTACAATGAGCAGTTCTTC | CAWRSKGLGYNEQFF | 15 | - | TRBV30 | - | TRBJ2-1
TGTGCCAGCAGGCTCACTAGCGGGAGGACCTCGGTCGTCTACAATGAGCAGTTCTTC | CASRLTSGRTSVVYNEQFF | 19 | TRBD2 | TRBV2 | few | TRBJ2-1
TGCGCCAGCAGCTTGGGGACCCTCAAAGGACAGCCACTCTACGAGCAGTACTTC | CASSLGTLKGQPLYEQYF | 18 | - | TRBV5-1 | - | TRBJ2-7
TGTGCCAGCAGTTCCGGGACAGGTCGCATGAACACTGAAGCTTTCTTT | CASSSGTGRMNTEAFF | 16 | TRBD1 | TRBV2 | - | TRBJ1-1
TGTGCCAGCAGAGCTGACAGGAACACCGGGGAGCTGTTTTTT | CASRADRNTGELFF | 14 | - | TRBV9 | - | TRBJ2-2
TGCGCCAGCAGCCCTACCCACACAGGGGGCCATGGCTACACCTTC | CASSPTHTGGHGYTF | 15 | TRBD1 | TRBV5-1 | - | TRBJ1-2
TGTGCCAGCAGCTTAGGGGCAGGGGGTCTCCCATCCTACAATGAGCAGTTCTTC | CASSLGAGGLPSYNEQFF | 18 | TRBD1 | TRBV11-3 | - | TRBJ2-1
TGTGCCAGCAGCCCGGACAGCACCTATGGCTACACCTTC | CASSPDSTYGYTF | 13 | - | TRBV12-3/TRBV12-4 | - | TRBJ1-2
TGTGCCAGCAGCGAAAACCTACAGGGCCTCCGAGCTTATGGCTACACCTTC | CASSENLQGLRAYGYTF | 17 | - | TRBV6-1 | - | TRBJ1-2
TGTGCCAGCAGCGTGGACAGGGCGGGCGAGCAGTACTTC | CASSVDRAGEQYF | 13 | TRBD1 | TRBV5-4 | - | TRBJ2-7
TGTGCCAGCAGCTTACTGGGGGGATACACTGAAGCTTTCTTT | CASSLLGGYTEAFF | 14 | - | TRBV7-2 | once | TRBJ1-1
TGCGCCAGCAGCCCCGGGACTAGCGGACCTAGCACAGATACGCAGTATTTT | CASSPGTSGPSTDTQYF | 17 | TRBD2 | TRBV5-1 | - | TRBJ2-3
TGTGCCACCGGCGATCGTCGGGGGTACGAGCAGTACTTC | CATGDRRGYEQYF | 13 | - | TRBV6-5 | - | TRBJ2-7
TGTGCCAGCACTCGGACTAGCGGGAGGGCCAGGTACAATGAGCAGTTCTTC | CASTRTSGRARYNEQFF | 17 | TRBD2 | TRBV9 | - | TRBJ2-1
TGTGCCAGCAGTGATCAAGGTCAGGGCTTAGAGACCCAGTACTTC | CASSDQGQGLETQYF | 15 | - | TRBV2 | - | TRBJ2-5
TGTGCCAGCAGCTTAGTGAGCGGAAGCACAGATACGCAGTATTTT | CASSLVSGSTDTQYF | 15 | - | TRBV5-4 | - | TRBJ2-3
TGTGCCAGCAGTGGAGGACTAGCGTGGGATACGCAGTATTTT | CASSGGLAWDTQYF | 14 | TRBD2 | TRBV2 | - | TRBJ2-3
TGTGCCAGCAGTTTATTAGAGAACACCGGGGAGCTGTTTTTT | CASSLLENTGELFF | 14 | - | TRBV28 | - | TRBJ2-2
TGTGCCATCAGTGATATGGGGGCCGACCGAGAGACCCAGTACTTC | CAISDMGADRETQYF | 15 | - | TRBV10-3 | once | TRBJ2-5
TGTGCCATCAGCGGGGGGACAGGGTCATCTTACGAGCAGTACTTC | CAISGGTGSSYEQYF | 15 | TRBD1 | TRBV10-3 | - | TRBJ2-7
TGCGCCAGCAGCCTCGGGACGGGAGGAGAAGGCTACACCTTC | CASSLGTGGEGYTF | 14 | - | TRBV5-1 | - | TRBJ1-2
TGTGCCAGCAGCGCCAAAGAACGAGGTCTAAAGTACGAGCAGTACTTC | CASSAKERGLKYEQYF | 16 | - | TRBV7-8 | - | TRBJ2-7
TGCAGTGCTAGTGATCCGGCAGGGGGTTATTCACCCCTCCACTTT | CSASDPAGGYSPLHF | 15 | TRBD1 | TRBV20-1 | - | TRBJ1-6
TGCGCCAGCAGCTTGGTCGGACAGGAGAGCTATGGCTACACCTTC | CASSLVGQESYGYTF | 15 | TRBD1 | TRBV5-1 | - | TRBJ1-2
TGTGCCAGCAGCACAGGATACGGAAACACCATATATTTT | CASSTGYGNTIYF | 13 | - | TRBV7-8 | - | TRBJ1-3
TGTGCCAGCTCACCAATGACTAGCGGGATCTCCTACGAGCAGTACTTC | CASSPMTSGISYEQYF | 16 | TRBD2 | TRBV18 | once | TRBJ2-7
TGTGCCAGCAGCCTCTCCCCGGTCCCCGGTGAGCAGTACTTC | CASSLSPVPGEQYF | 14 | - | TRBV6-5 | - | TRBJ2-7
TGTGCCTGGGAAAAACTAGCGGGAGGGCCGGATACGCAGTATTTT | CAWEKLAGGPDTQYF | 15 | TRBD2 | TRBV30 | - | TRBJ2-3